A selection of T cell receptor beta chains follows, all from one sample in a study of CD8+CD57+ T cells in acquired aplastic anemia. Each CDR3 protein is one row after TCRdb ran MiXCR on the reads. This sample yields some 200,000 distinct CDR3 sequences, of which around 32% are seen a single time; 1.1% belongs to the top ten. The sequenced sample was sorted CD4+, CD8+, or CD8+CD57+ T cells (not recorded which) from PBMCs. These receptors were obtained from a human donor in good health, serving as a control. Each CDR3 is given with its conserved first and last residue. The D gene is left open where the match is weak. Clone size is given for some rows only: seen once, a few or many times, or a class if the clone is expanded.

J gene | clone size | CDR3 length | D gene | V gene | CDR3 protein | CDR3 DNA
TRBJ1-2 | many | 16 | TRBD1 | TRBV2 | CASSYTSGTGVYGYTF | TGTGCCAGCAGCTATACTTCCGGGACAGGGGTCTATGGCTACACCTTC
TRBJ2-7 | many | 15 | . | TRBV6-1 | CASSAPWGETYEQYF | TGTGCCAGCAGTGCACCATGGGGAGAAACCTACGAGCAGTACTTC
TRBJ2-7 | many | 14 | . | TRBV9 | CASSVLPGAYEQYF | TGTGCCAGCAGCGTGCTTCCAGGAGCCTACGAGCAGTACTTC
TRBJ2-5 | . | 15 | . | TRBV4-1 | CASSRSRWFQETQYF | TGCGCCAGCAGCCGGAGTCGGTGGTTCCAAGAGACCCAGTACTTC
TRBJ2-5 | . | 13 | . | TRBV6-1 | CASVSGARKTQYF | TGTGCCAGCGTTTCAGGGGCAAGGAAGACCCAGTACTTC
TRBJ1-2 | . | 16 | . | TRBV5-4 | CASSLRNQGGNYGYTF | TGTGCCAGCAGCTTGAGAAATCAGGGAGGAAACTATGGCTACACCTTC
TRBJ1-1 | many | 14 | . | TRBV20-1 | CSAGGVLTNTEAFF | TGCAGTGCTGGGGGGGTTTTGACGAACACTGAAGCTTTCTTT
TRBJ2-6 | . | 18 | . | TRBV3-1 | CASSPLRGSSSGANVLTF | TGTGCCAGCAGCCCACTCAGGGGCTCGTCTTCCGGGGCCAACGTCCTGACTTTC
TRBJ1-1 | . | 16 | . | TRBV19 | CASSILANRGLGEAFF | TGTGCCAGTAGTATTCTAGCGAATAGGGGATTAGGTGAAGCTTTCTTT
TRBJ2-1 | . | 16 | TRBD2 | TRBV19 | CASSIGGLAGGNEQFF | TGTGCCAGTAGTATAGGAGGGCTAGCGGGGGGTAATGAGCAGTTCTTC
TRBJ2-2 | . | 17 | TRBD1 | TRBV7-3 | CASSLRQGEANTGELFF | TGTGCCAGCAGCCTCCGACAGGGAGAAGCGAACACCGGGGAGCTGTTTTTT
TRBJ2-7 | . | 16 | . | TRBV11-2 | CASSPLYGGGSYEQYF | TGTGCCAGCAGCCCACTTTATGGTGGGGGCAGCTACGAGCAGTACTTC
TRBJ2-7 | many | 18 | TRBD1 | TRBV7-9 | CASSFSVAGTDFHYEQYF | TGTGCCAGCAGCTTTTCCGTGGCCGGGACAGACTTCCACTACGAGCAGTACTTC
TRBJ1-6 | . | 15 | . | TRBV5-1 | CASSLESQGSSPLHF | TGCGCCAGCAGCTTGGAGAGTCAGGGATCTTCACCCCTCCACTTT
TRBJ2-7 | many | 14 | . | TRBV5-6 | CASSHWVNSYEQYF | TGTGCCAGCAGTCATTGGGTGAACTCCTACGAGCAGTACTTC
TRBJ2-1 | many | 15 | TRBD2 | TRBV10-3 | CATERSGGARNEQFF | TGTGCCACCGAACGTAGCGGGGGGGCCAGGAATGAGCAGTTCTTC
TRBJ1-4 | . | 16 | . | TRBV6-1 | CASSRAVGWTNEKLFF | TGTGCCAGCAGCCGGGCAGTAGGATGGACTAATGAAAAACTGTTTTTT
TRBJ1-1 | few | 14 | . | TRBV18 | CASSSDGTNTEAFF | TGTGCCAGCTCATCGGACGGTACGAACACTGAAGCTTTCTTT
TRBJ1-3 | . | 15 | TRBD1 | TRBV6-5 | CASSYIGQGENTIYF | TGTGCCAGCAGTTACATTGGACAGGGAGAAAACACCATATATTTT
TRBJ2-1 | many | 16 | TRBD2 | TRBV7-6 | CASSRQLAGEVNEQFF | TGTGCCAGCAGCCGACAACTAGCGGGAGAGGTGAATGAGCAGTTCTTC
TRBJ1-2 | . | 15 | . | TRBV3-1 | CASSQDINRDYGYTF | TGTGCCAGCAGCCAAGATATCAACAGGGACTATGGCTACACCTTC
TRBJ1-5 | . | 8 | . | TRBV10-3 | CAISVQHF | TGTGCCATCAGCGTCCAGCATTTT
TRBJ1-1 | many | 11 | . | TRBV10-3 | CASAVNTEAFF | TGTGCCAGCGCAGTGAACACTGAAGCTTTCTTT
TRBJ1-5 | few | 17 | TRBD1 | TRBV4-2 | CASSAGTGGHSNQPQHF | TGTGCCAGCAGCGCCGGGACAGGGGGCCATAGCAATCAGCCCCAGCATTTT
TRBJ2-1 | . | 18 | TRBD2 | TRBV5-6 | CASSLGVGTSGTYNEQFF | TGTGCCAGCAGCTTGGGTGTTGGGACTAGCGGGACCTACAATGAGCAGTTCTTC
TRBJ2-3 | many | 17 | TRBD2 | TRBV15 | CATSRQPGLAATDTQYF | TGTGCCACCAGCAGACAACCGGGACTAGCGGCCACAGATACGCAGTATTTT
TRBJ1-2 | . | 13 | . | TRBV20-1 | CSASVRGTHGYTF | TGCAGTGCTAGCGTAAGGGGTACCCATGGCTACACCTTC
TRBJ1-1 | . | 19 | . | TRBV11-1 | CASSLLSFLGGHMNTEASF | TGTGCCAGCAGCTTACTAAGTTTCCTCGGGGGACACATGAACACTGAAGCTTCCTTT
TRBJ2-7 | . | 15 | TRBD1 | TRBV9 | CASSVDGTGFYEQYF | TGTGCCAGCAGCGTAGATGGGACAGGTTTCTACGAGCAGTACTTC
TRBJ1-6 | . | 19 | . | TRBV2 | CASSYQALPKSSYNSPLHF | TGTGCCAGCAGTTACCAGGCTCTGCCAAAGAGCTCCTATAATTCACCCCTCCACTTT
TRBJ2-7 | many | 15 | TRBD1 | TRBV30 | CAWSSLRDRVGEQYF | TGTGCCTGGAGTTCCCTCCGGGACAGGGTGGGCGAGCAGTACTTC
TRBJ2-2 | . | 17 | TRBD2 | TRBV11-1 | CASSLTSGSRMTGELFF | TGTGCCAGCAGCCTGACTAGCGGGAGTAGAATGACCGGGGAGCTGTTTTTT
TRBJ1-5 | . | 14 | . | TRBV12-3/TRBV12-4 | CASSPLLGNQPQHF | TGTGCCAGCAGTCCCCTACTCGGGAATCAGCCCCAGCATTTT
TRBJ2-7 | . | 15 | TRBD2 | TRBV5-6 | CASSFWTSGSNEQYF | TGTGCCAGCAGCTTTTGGACTAGCGGGAGCAACGAGCAGTACTTC
TRBJ2-3 | many | 13 | . | TRBV7-2 | CASSLGPPDTQYF | TGTGCCAGCAGCTTAGGCCCCCCAGATACGCAGTATTTT
TRBJ2-7 | few | 16 | TRBD2 | TRBV4-2 | CASSPPFSGGAYEQYF | TGTGCCAGCAGCCCCCCTTTCTCCGGGGGGGCCTACGAGCAGTACTTC
TRBJ1-2 | . | 13 | TRBD1 | TRBV29-1 | CSDYGQGANGYTF | TGCAGCGATTACGGACAGGGGGCAAATGGCTACACCTTC
TRBJ2-7 | few | 15 | TRBD1 | TRBV10-3 | CAISAGTGMRYEQYF | TGTGCCATCAGTGCAGGGACAGGGATGCGTTACGAGCAGTACTTC
TRBJ2-6 | few | 21 | . | TRBV2 | CASSEWFSDSGPKAGANVLTF | TGTGCCAGCAGTGAATGGTTTTCGGACAGTGGGCCGAAGGCCGGGGCCAACGTCCTGACTTTC
TRBJ2-5 | . | 14 | . | TRBV3-1 | CASSLGTIQETQYF | TGTGCCAGCAGCCTAGGGACCATCCAAGAGACCCAGTACTTC
TRBJ2-1 | few | 14 | TRBD2 | TRBV6-1 | CATKTSGSYNEQFF | TGTGCCACCAAAACTAGCGGTTCCTACAATGAGCAGTTCTTC